This T cell receptor (beta chain) was identified in a study of blood T cell repertoires in COVID-19. Study-level background: PBMCs, B-cell-depleted T cells, or T cells provided the cDNA or gDNA that made up the material.

Before being deemed recovered, Cohort 3 donors had two negative PCRs, clearance, or symptom resolution. Clones were read by immunoSEQ multiplex PCR, and TCRdb kept only the in-frame ones, dropping some. Of around 150,000 clones in the sample, approximately 88% were seen once. The CDR3 spans 13 residues. With V trimmed by 7 bases and J by 7 bases, 7 bases remained unmatched. The germline V gene has CDR1 SNHLY and CDR2 FYNNEI. This clone has only a few counts. This receptor was obtained from a woman between 45 and 60 years old who had recovered from COVID-19. The sequenced sample consisted of PBMCs or T cells enriched from blood (not recorded which). V gene TRBV2 combines with J gene TRBJ1-1, with 9 bases matching TRBD1. The CDR3 is CASTGQGLGEAFF. Written as DNA, the CDR3 is TGTGCCAGCACTGGACAGGGGTTGGGTGAAGCTTTCTTT.